This T cell receptor (beta chain) came from a study of T-cell memory formation after mild COVID-19. The study's findings and limits: The SARS-CoV-2 specificity of second-wave clones reaching peak at day 37 remained unverified. CD4+ contracting clones lay mainly in CM and EM, CD8+ ones in EMRA.

This clonotype was counted between two and nine times. The antigen is undetermined. The length of the CDR3 is 18 residues. CDR1 MNHEY and CDR2 SVGAGI come from the germline V gene. V lost 0 bases, J lost 0 bases, and 18 bases lay in between. TCRdb fed the 5' RACE reads into MiXCR, producing one record per CDR3 protein. The sample includes around 440,000 distinct CDR3 sequences, 15% to 20% of them seen just once. Sequenced material: PBMCs or a T cell subset sorted from them (not recorded which). The rearrangement links TRBV6-5 to TRBJ2-7; D ambiguous. The clonotype comes from an adult woman who had mild COVID-19 (a few samples of this study predate the infection). Cell type and time point are not known. The CDR3 protein is CASSYSTSLFHSSYEQYF. The CDR3 DNA reads as TGTGCCAGCAGTTACTCTACCTCACTCTTTCATAGCTCCTACGAGCAGTACTTC.